This entry is about one T cell receptor beta chain. These data belong to a study of blood T cell repertoires in COVID-19. Turning to the study itself: T cells, B-cell-depleted T cells, or PBMCs supplied cDNA or gDNA.

The protocol was immunoSEQ multiplex PCR, while the TCRdb copy is restricted to in-frame clones and leaves out a portion. Among tens of thousands of clones, around four fifths were seen once, and the ten largest hold approximately 20%. The TCR sequence derives from a man under 40 with COVID-19, enrolled during active disease. The source material was peripheral blood.

CDR3 sequence (DNA): TGTGCCAGCAGAACTCCAGGGAGGCTTAACAATGAGCAGTTCTTC. Residues: CASRTPGRLNNEQFF. The chain has TRBV28 and TRBJ2-1; maybe TRBD2 (6 bases). Germline CDR1 and CDR2: MDHEN and SYDVKM. This CDR3 is 15 amino acids long. V shed 6 bases and J shed 5 bases, with 17 bases lying between them.